This is a list of T cell receptor beta chains from one sample in a study of blood T cell repertoires in COVID-19. TCRdb's table, derived via immunoSEQ multiplex PCR, lists solely in-frame clones and lacks some. The top ten clones hold about 5.3% of a sample with approximately 240,000 clones, less than 85% of them seen once. Source material: peripheral blood. The receptors stem from an elderly woman with active or convalescent COVID-19. The CDR3 runs from the conserved cysteine through the conserved F or W. A D gene is named only where the DNA matches it firmly. Part of the rows lack a size; the others show once, few, many or a class for expanded clones.

D gene,clone size,V gene,J gene,CDR3 protein,CDR3 DNA
NA,few,TRBV19,TRBJ1-5,CASSIDSRTERQPQHF,TGTGCCAGTAGTATCGACTCCCGAACCGAGCGTCAGCCCCAGCATTTT
NA,once,TRBV7-2,TRBJ1-5,CASSPEGRAPQHF,TGTGCCAGCAGCCCGGAGGGGAGAGCGCCCCAGCATTTT
TRBD2,NA,TRBV7-6,TRBJ2-2,CASSSLRASGSSTGELFF,TGTGCCAGCAGCTCCCTTCGGGCTAGCGGGAGCAGCACCGGGGAGCTGTTTTTT
TRBD1,once,TRBV5-1,TRBJ1-2,CASSFYGTGGYGYTF,TGCGCCAGCAGCTTTTACGGGACAGGGGGCTATGGCTACACCTTC
TRBD2,NA,TRBV7-9,TRBJ2-3,CASSTPGERGGLGSTDTQYF,TGTGCCAGCAGCACCCCTGGGGAGCGGGGGGGCCTGGGTAGCACAGATACGCAGTATTTT
NA,NA,TRBV6-5,TRBJ1-6,CASSSQGLGNSPLHF,TGTGCCAGCAGTTCCCAGGGATTAGGGAATTCACCCCTCCACTTT
NA,NA,TRBV30,TRBJ1-1,CAWRRQLLNTEAFF,TGTGCCTGGAGGCGACAATTATTGAACACTGAAGCTTTCTTT
NA,NA,TRBV14,TRBJ2-1,CASSQDWRGGTRQFF,TGTGCCAGCAGCCAAGACTGGAGGGGGGGTACCAGGCAGTTCTTC
TRBD2,NA,TRBV2,TRBJ2-3,CASRGASGNTDTQYF,TGTGCCAGCAGGGGGGCTAGCGGGAACACAGATACGCAGTATTTT
NA,NA,TRBV28,TRBJ1-5,CASRAVEENQPQHF,TGTGCCAGCAGGGCCGTGGAGGAGAACCAGCCCCAGCATTTT
TRBD1,NA,TRBV18,TRBJ2-3,CASSPRQGGTSTDTQYF,TGTGCCAGCTCACCTCGACAGGGGGGGACGAGCACAGATACGCAGTATTTT
NA,NA,TRBV5-1,TRBJ1-2,CASSGNSALAF,TGCGCCAGCAGCGGTAATTCGGCCCTAGCCTTC
TRBD1,NA,TRBV9,TRBJ2-2,CASSAPHGTGRPTGELFF,TGTGCCAGCAGCGCCCCCCATGGGACAGGACGTCCTACCGGGGAGCTGTTTTTT
TRBD2,NA,TRBV28,TRBJ2-7,CASSHTAGGVEQYF,TGTGCCAGCAGTCACACCGCGGGAGGGGTGGAGCAGTACTTC
NA,NA,TRBV3-1/TRBV3-2,TRBJ2-1,CASSRLVTEQFF,TGTGCCAGCAGCCGACTAGTTACCGAGCAGTTCTTC
TRBD2,NA,TRBV6-2/TRBV6-3,TRBJ2-1,CASSQTSGSIYEQFF,TGTGCCAGCAGTCAGACTAGCGGGAGTATCTATGAGCAGTTCTTC
TRBD2,NA,TRBV27,TRBJ2-1,CASGLATYNEQFF,TGTGCCAGCGGACTAGCCACATACAATGAGCAGTTCTTC
TRBD2,NA,TRBV30,TRBJ2-3,CAWGLSGGQPDTQYF,TGTGCCTGGGGTCTTAGCGGGGGGCAGCCAGATACGCAGTATTTT
NA,NA,TRBV28,TRBJ1-5,CASSLIGVWGNQPQHF,TGTGCCAGCAGTTTAATCGGGGTTTGGGGCAATCAGCCCCAGCATTTT
NA,NA,TRBV19,TRBJ1-5,CASSDTGGDQPQHF,TGTGCCAGTAGTGACACCGGAGGCGATCAGCCCCAGCATTTT
TRBD1,few,TRBV6-5,TRBJ1-4,CASRTGSTNEKLFF,TGTGCCAGCAGGACAGGGTCGACTAATGAAAAACTGTTTTTT
NA,NA,TRBV2,TRBJ1-4,CASSAQGTTNEKLFF,TGTGCCAGCAGTGCTCAGGGCACAACTAATGAAAAACTGTTTTTT
NA,NA,TRBV7-7,TRBJ2-1,CASSQTGSNEQFF,TGTGCTAGCAGCCAAACCGGGTCTAATGAGCAGTTCTTC
NA,NA,TRBV4-1,TRBJ1-1,CASSQGLMNTEAFF,TGCGCCAGCAGCCAAGGCCTAATGAACACTGAAGCTTTCTTT
TRBD1,NA,TRBV10-3,TRBJ1-1,CAISPQGDTEAFF,TGTGCCATCAGCCCACAGGGGGATACTGAAGCTTTCTTT
TRBD1,NA,TRBV5-4,TRBJ2-1,CASSGGTGPYNEQFF,TGTGCCAGCAGCGGCGGGACAGGCCCTTACAATGAGCAGTTCTTC
NA,NA,TRBV5-1,TRBJ2-3,CASSLGQTDTQYF,TGCGCCAGCAGCTTGGGTCAGACAGATACGCAGTATTTT
TRBD1,once,TRBV5-1,TRBJ1-5,CASSQYPGQGGNQPQHF,TGCGCCAGCAGCCAGTACCCGGGACAGGGGGGCAATCAGCCCCAGCATTTT
TRBD1,NA,TRBV6-5,TRBJ2-2,CASSWTGVGELFF,TGTGCCAGCAGTTGGACAGGGGTCGGGGAGCTGTTTTTT
NA,NA,TRBV30,TRBJ2-7,CASGQPSYEQYF,TGTGCCTCCGGACAGCCATCCTACGAGCAGTACTTC
TRBD2,NA,TRBV28,TRBJ2-1,CASSFPTLGGSYNEQFF,TGTGCCAGCAGTTTCCCCACCTTAGGCGGGAGTTACAATGAGCAGTTCTTC
TRBD1,NA,TRBV2,TRBJ1-4,CASIQGASEKLFF,TGTGCCAGCATACAGGGGGCGAGTGAAAAACTGTTTTTT
NA,few,TRBV3-1/TRBV3-2,TRBJ2-1,CASSRGRGNEQFF,TGTGCCAGCAGCAGGGGGAGGGGCAATGAGCAGTTCTTC
TRBD2,NA,TRBV28,TRBJ2-1,CATYGTSALGEQFF,TGTGCCACCTACGGGACTAGCGCTCTTGGTGAGCAGTTCTTC
TRBD1,NA,TRBV6-1,TRBJ2-7,CASSEVWGQPLRVYEQYF,TGTGCCAGCAGTGAGGTGTGGGGACAGCCACTAAGGGTCTACGAGCAGTACTTC
NA,once,TRBV11-2,TRBJ2-5,CASSFGEETQYF,TGTGCCAGCAGCTTCGGAGAAGAGACCCAGTACTTC
TRBD1,few,TRBV14,TRBJ1-2,CASSQVGTGADYGYTF,TGTGCCAGCAGCCAAGTAGGGACAGGGGCCGACTATGGCTACACCTTC
NA,NA,TRBV7-2,TRBJ2-1,CASSLGRTGNEQFF,TGTGCCAGCAGCTTAGGAAGGACTGGCAATGAGCAGTTCTTC
NA,NA,TRBV6-1,TRBJ1-4,CASSEAILVRTSTNEKLFF,TGTGCCAGCAGTGAAGCGATCTTAGTCCGGACATCCACTAATGAAAAACTGTTTTTT
NA,NA,TRBV28,TRBJ1-1,CASSLLAGQNTEAFF,TGTGCCAGCAGTTTGTTGGCAGGCCAGAACACTGAAGCTTTCTTT
TRBD1,NA,TRBV27,TRBJ1-6,CASRTIIRQGNSPLHF,TGTGCCAGCAGAACTATTATTCGACAGGGTAACTCACCCCTCCACTTT
NA,once,TRBV28,TRBJ1-1,CASSSVGGTEAFF,TGTGCCAGCAGTTCGGTGGGGGGCACTGAAGCTTTCTTT